This T cell receptor (beta chain) came from a study of beta chain features in type 1 diabetes. General study points: Sequencing from cDNA could over-represent high-TCR-expressing cells. Shortening that was moderate but significant affected the TCRB CDR3s of Type 1 diabetes patients in all four CD4+ subsets.

Reverse transcribing all isolated RNA meant expressed TCRB transcripts were sequenced. Sequenced naive, central memory and regulatory T cell samples produced an average of about 3.9 million reads. Method: immunoSEQ multiplex PCR; TCRdb's copy keeps in-frame clones and lacks some. Among some 140,000 clones listed, 9% were seen once. Heparinised blood was drawn once per donor, averaging roughly 0.11 L. With regard to this clone: Its cognate antigen is unknown.

Germline CDR1 is SGHAT and CDR2 is FQNNGV. The CDR3 length is 14 residues. V trimming: 5 bases; J trimming: 6 bases; junction bases outside the gene matches: 8. The sample was central memory CD4+ T cells from blood. The chain employs TRBV11-2 and TRBJ2-7, with TRBD1 matching 9 bases. This clonotype was obtained from a man aged 30 to 45 with type 1 diabetes. CDR3 residues: CASSRGQGWGEQYF. CDR3 bases: TGTGCCAGCAGCCGGGGACAGGGATGGGGCGAGCAGTACTTC.